The 26 T cell receptor beta chains below come from one sample, sequenced in a study of CD8 T cells in ankylosing spondylitis. TCRdb itself ran the 5' RACE reads through MiXCR, one entry per CDR3 protein. The sample consists of 300,000 to 350,000 distinct CDR3 sequences, roughly 20% of them appearing once. Sequenced material: blood, either unsorted or a sorted T cell fraction (not recorded which). Every receptor here comes from a female donor with ankylosing spondylitis or in good health (not recorded which).

This clonotype was found a few times. This sequence joins TRBV7-2 and TRBJ1-2; unclear D gene. The germline V and J ends were trimmed by 5 bases and 2 bases, with 15 bases remaining between them. Germline CDR1 and CDR2: SGHTA and FQGNSA. The CDR3 has 15 residues. For the CDR3, the DNA is TGTGCCAGCAGCCCGTTCGGAGGAGCAAACTATGGCTACACCTTC. This gives the protein CASSPFGGANYGYTF.

The chain joins TRBV28 to TRBJ1-5; D remains ambiguous. The CDR3 length is 13 residues. Trimming shortened V by 6 bases and J by 6 bases, and 12 bases separated the two germline ends. The germline gives CDR1 MDHEN, CDR2 SYDVKM. The CDR3 DNA sequence: TGTGCCAGCAGCCCCGGCACGATTCAGCCCCAGCATTTT. It encodes CASSPGTIQPQHF.

This clonotype has more than one count but fewer than ten. The chain links TRBV27 to TRBJ1-6; D possibly corresponds to TRBD1 (5 bases). The CDR3 is 14 residues long. Germline V lookup: CDR1 MNHEY, CDR2 SMNVEV (reference sequence). With 3 bases removed from V and 7 bases from J, the gap between germline ends came to 10 bases. The CDR3 bases are TGTGCCAGCAGTTTCAGGCAGGGCAATTCACCCCTCCACTTT. Translating it yields CASSFRQGNSPLHF.

This chain joins TRBV6-1 and TRBJ1-1; the match to TRBD1 covers 8 bases. Germline loops: CDR1 MNHNS, CDR2 SASEGT. J was trimmed by 5 bases and V by 5 bases; bases with no gene match: 7. This CDR3 has 14 amino acids. The CDR3: CASSPRTGRTEAFF. The CDR3 DNA follows: TGTGCCAGCAGTCCCCGGACAGGGAGGACTGAAGCTTTCTTT.

Comment on this clonotype: The junction does not match germline at one end; this may be a read error. The rearrangement uses TRBV11-1 and TRBJ2-1; 9 bases map to TRBD2. This CDR3 contains 18 residues. The germline CDR1 and CDR2 sequences are SGHAT and FQDESV (reference sequence). The CDR3 loop reads CASSSVEGGRGPYNELFF. CDR3 in DNA: TGTGCCAGCAGCTCAGTAGAAGGCGGGAGGGGCCCCTACAATGAGCTGTTCTTC.

V is TRBV7-2 and J is TRBJ2-1; perhaps TRBD2 as D (6 bases). V was clipped by 5 bases and J by 9 bases, with 11 bases between them. Germline V lookup: CDR1 SGHTA, CDR2 FQGNSA. This CDR3 comprises 12 residues. In nucleotides, the CDR3 is TGTGCCAGCAGCCTCCCCGGGGGTGAGCAGTTCTTC. This gives the protein CASSLPGGEQFF.

The chain carries TRBV6-1 and TRBJ2-3; 14 bases align to TRBD2. The CDR3 has 16 amino acids. Germline values: CDR1 MNHNS, CDR2 SASEGT. V lost 8 bases and J lost 0; bases outside the gene matches: 4. CDR3 loop: CASRLAGGPSTDTQYF. CDR3 nucleotides: TGTGCCAGCCGACTAGCGGGAGGGCCTAGCACAGATACGCAGTATTTT.

This chain connects TRBV20-1 to TRBJ2-3; weak D call: TRBD1 (5 bases). Per germline, CDR1 DFQATT and CDR2 SNEGSKA (reference sequence). This CDR3 is built from 11 residues. The CDR3 DNA sequence: TGCAGGTCAGGGTTAGCAGATACGCAGTATTTT. Residues: CRSGLADTQYF.

The chain employs TRBV6-1 and TRBJ1-5, with 7 nucleotides matching TRBD1. The CDR3 loop spans 14 amino acids. Trimming at V came to 5 bases and at J to 7 bases, leaving 8 bases not matched to a gene. The V gene's germline CDR1 is MNHNS and CDR2 SASEGT. In DNA form, the CDR3 reads TGTGCCAGCAGTAAGGGGGCCCAAGGACAGCCCCAGCATTTT. Translating it yields CASSKGAQGQPQHF.

The rearrangement joins TRBV20-1 to TRBJ2-3, with D perhaps TRBD1 or TRBD2 (6 bases each). Trimming removed 4 bases from V and 3 bases from J, with 11 bases in between. The germline V gene has CDR1 DFQATT and CDR2 SNEGSKA (reference sequence). This CDR3 is built from 13 residues. The CDR3 region is CSAMGGVTDTQYF. The CDR3 DNA follows: TGCAGTGCTATGGGGGGCGTGACAGATACGCAGTATTTT.

This clonotype was recorded only once. The junction does not match germline at one end; this may be a read error. This sequence joins TRBV20-1 and TRBJ2-2; 14 bases match TRBD2. The V gene's germline CDR1 is DFQATT and CDR2 SNEGSKA (reference sequence). The CDR3 length is 13 residues. CDR3 in amino acids: CSARGTSGRSNVF. The CDR3 coding sequence is TGCAGTGCTAGAGGGACTAGCGGGAGGTCCAACGTTTTT.

This chain uses TRBV20-1 with TRBJ1-2; D might be TRBD1 (6 bases). Trimming took off 2 bases at V and 5 bases at J, with 18 bases between the two ends. CDR1 and CDR2 from the germline V gene are DFQATT and SNEGSKA (reference sequence). CDR3 length equals 15 residues. The CDR3 reads CSARQGQTKPYGYTF. CDR3 DNA: TGCAGTGCTAGACAAGGACAGACTAAACCTTATGGCTACACCTTC.

The rearrangement uses TRBV12-3 or TRBV12-4 and TRBJ1-5; no reliable D call. The CDR3 extends over 13 amino acids. Trimming shortened V by 4 bases and J by 8 bases, and 12 bases separated the two germline ends. CDR3 bases: TGTGCCAGCAGTTCTTTGGGAGGTAAGCCCCAGCATTTT. This encodes CASSSLGGKPQHF.

The sample holds a few counts of this clonotype. V usage is TRBV7-2 and J usage is TRBJ2-3; the D gene is possibly TRBD2 (5 bases). The CDR3 extends over 13 amino acids. Trimming took off 3 bases at V and 2 bases at J, with 6 bases between the two ends. CDR1 and CDR2 (germline): SGHTA, FQGNSA. CDR3 amino acids: CASSFDYTDTQYF. The CDR3 DNA reads as TGTGCCAGCAGCTTCGACTACACAGATACGCAGTATTTT.

The chain is built from TRBV10-3 and TRBJ1-5; no definite D call. Germline V gives CDR1 ENHRY, CDR2 SYGVKD. The CDR3 has 14 amino acids. The V end was cut by 3 bases, the J end by 5 bases, with 11 bases between. This CDR3 is CAISEHGVDQPQHF. The CDR3 bases are TGTGCCATCAGTGAACATGGGGTGGATCAGCCCCAGCATTTT.

This clonotype came up a few times. V gene TRBV6-1 combines with J gene TRBJ1-2, with 12 bases identical to TRBD1. Trimming at V came to 6 bases and at J to 0 bases, leaving 5 bases not matched to a gene. This CDR3 comprises 16 residues. Per germline, CDR1 MNHNS and CDR2 SASEGT. CDR3 nucleotide sequence: TGTGCCAGCAGCCTGGGACAGGGGGCGTCTAACTATGGCTACACCTTC. It specifies CASSLGQGASNYGYTF.

The genes are TRBV7-3 and TRBJ2-1; TRBD2 matches 7 bases. The CDR3 consists of 13 residues. Germline V gene data show CDR1 as SGHTA and CDR2 as FQGTGA. Trimming cost V 2 bases and J 12 bases; bases outside gene matches: 7. Here the CDR3 DNA reads TGTGCCAGCAGCTTATCCGGTCGGGGGGTGCAGTTCTTC. It yields the protein CASSLSGRGVQFF.

This clonotype was counted at least ten times. The chain joins TRBV6-1 to TRBJ2-1; 10 bases agree with TRBD1. Germline CDR1 and CDR2: MNHNS and SASEGT. J lost 4 bases, V lost 6 bases, and 9 bases had no gene match. CDR3 length: 16 amino acids. CDR3 amino acids: CASRPYRDRGYNEQFF. DNA of the CDR3: TGTGCCAGCAGGCCATACCGGGACAGGGGTTACAATGAGCAGTTCTTC.

The V call is TRBV30, the J call TRBJ2-1; TRBD1 might be the D (6 bases). CDR1 and CDR2 (germline): GTSNPN, SVGIG (reference sequence). V lost 3 bases and J 0 bases, leaving 6 bases between the germline ends. The CDR3 totals 13 residues. In nucleotides, the CDR3 is TGTGCCTGGAGGGACAGCTCCTACAATGAGCAGTTCTTC. Protein product: CAWRDSSYNEQFF.

This clonotype turned up a few times. This chain uses TRBV6-2 or TRBV6-3 with TRBJ2-7; no firm D call. V shed 6 bases and J shed 3 bases, with 6 bases lying between them. Germline-derived CDR1 and CDR2 are MNHEY and SVGEGT. The CDR3 runs to 11 residues. The CDR3: CASRTGYEQYF. CDR3 DNA sequence: TGTGCCAGCAGAACGGGCTACGAGCAGTACTTC.

The V gene is TRBV12-5, the J gene TRBJ2-7; 7 bases are shared with TRBD1. The CDR3 is 15 amino acids. Germline-derived CDR1 and CDR2 are LGHNT and FRNRAP. V shed 6 bases, J shed 5 bases, and the junction held 13 bases outside the gene matches. The CDR3 here is CASGPLGGAIHEQYF. CDR3 nucleotide sequence: TGTGCTAGTGGACCCCTAGGGGGCGCGATCCACGAGCAGTACTTC.

J is TRBJ2-1 and V is TRBV30, with unresolved D. The CDR3 covers 14 residues. Per germline, CDR1 GTSNPN and CDR2 SVGIG (reference sequence). The ends were cut back, 5 bases at V and 4 bases at J, with 15 bases in the middle. The DNA of the CDR3 is TGTGCCTGGGGGAAACGAGGCAGTTACAATGAGCAGTTCTTC. It encodes CAWGKRGSYNEQFF.

This clonotype has only a few counts. V gene TRBV7-9 combines with J gene TRBJ2-7; the D call may be TRBD1 or TRBD2 (5 bases each). Germline CDR1 is SEHNR and CDR2 is FQNEAQ (reference sequence). The CDR3 is 13 amino acids. Trimming cost V 3 bases and J 4 bases, with 10 bases left between them. This CDR3 reads CASSFIREYEQYF. The CDR3 DNA sequence: TGTGCCAGCAGCTTTATCAGGGAGTACGAGCAGTACTTC.

This clonotype was detected only a few times. V usage is TRBV9 and J usage is TRBJ1-2, with 9 nucleotides matching TRBD1. This CDR3 is built from 13 residues. The germline CDR1 and CDR2 sequences are SGDLS and YYNGEE. After removal of 3 bases from V and 7 bases from J, the junction contained 4 bases not matched to a gene. The CDR3 region is CASSAGTGFGYTF. The CDR3 nucleotides read TGTGCCAGCAGCGCCGGGACAGGGTTTGGCTACACCTTC.

The chain carries TRBV4-3 and TRBJ1-2; D is possibly TRBD1 (5 bases). CDR1 is LGHNA and CDR2 is YSLEER in the germline V gene. This CDR3 contains 15 residues. Trimming removed 0 bases from V and 4 bases from J, with 12 bases in between. The CDR3 bases are TGCGCCAGCAGCCAAGATCTCGGAACAGGCTATGGCTACACCTTC. The encoded protein is CASSQDLGTGYGYTF.

This clonotype was observed a handful of times. The chain employs TRBV7-6 and TRBJ2-1; 9 nucleotides line up with TRBD2. This CDR3 has 14 amino acids. V was pared by 5 bases and J by 10 bases, with 9 bases of the junction left unmatched. Germline assignment: CDR1 SGHVS and CDR2 FNYEAQ. CDR3 sequence reads: CASSPSTLAGEQFF. The CDR3 nucleotides are TGTGCCAGCAGCCCATCTACCCTAGCGGGGGAGCAGTTCTTC.